Shown below are 22 T cell receptor beta chains from a single sample sequenced in a study of T cell responses to AZD1222 COVID-19 vaccine. TCRdb keeps only in-frame clones here, not all; method: immunoSEQ multiplex PCR. In the table there are roughly 100,000 clones, roughly 90% of which are singletons. The material sequenced was peripheral blood, taken on day 0 of AZD1222 vaccination. The source of these receptors is an adult in good health.

CDR3 nucleotide sequence: TGTGCCAGCAGTGAGTCCGGGGACCTCTACAATGAGCAGTTCTTC. This codes for CASSESGDLYNEQFF. This chain links TRBV6-4 with TRBJ2-1; D tentatively reads TRBD1 or TRBD2 (5 bases each). Trimming pared 3 bases from V and 3 bases from J, leaving 12 bases between. This CDR3 contains 15 residues. Per the germline V gene, CDR1 is MRHNA and CDR2 is SNTAGT.

The J gene is TRBJ1-5, the V gene TRBV7-8; no clear D. CDR1 is SGHVS, CDR2 FQNEAQ, per germline. The CDR3 loop spans 15 amino acids. The V end was cut by 1 base, the J end by 0 bases, with 7 bases between. The CDR3 here is CASSLDGYSNQPQHF. CDR3 sequence (DNA): TGTGCCAGCAGCTTAGACGGCTATAGCAATCAGCCCCAGCATTTT.

The chain has TRBV25-1 and TRBJ1-6; 9 bases are a match to TRBD1. The CDR3 is 15 residues long. The germline V gene encodes CDR1 MGHDK and CDR2 SYGVNS. V lost 3 bases to trimming and J lost 10 bases; unmatched junction nucleotides: 7. The CDR3 nucleotides read TGTGCCAGCAGTGACCCGACAGGGGGGGAATCACCCCTCCACTTT. Translated: CASSDPTGGESPLHF.

The chain employs TRBV12-3 or TRBV12-4 and TRBJ1-2; D ambiguous. CDR3 size: 13 residues. V was clipped by 8 bases and J by 4 bases, with 14 bases between them. CDR3 amino acids: CASGVTDLYGYTF. CDR3 coding DNA: TGTGCCAGCGGGGTGACCGACCTCTATGGCTACACCTTC.

The rearrangement links TRBV7-2 to TRBJ2-3; D gene unclear. This CDR3 spans 12 amino acids. Trimming shortened V by 2 bases and J by 8 bases, and 8 bases separated the two germline ends. Germline V gives CDR1 SGHTA, CDR2 FQGNSA. CDR3 amino acids: CASSLMTGTQYF. Here the CDR3 DNA reads TGTGCCAGCAGCTTAATGACCGGTACGCAGTATTTT.

This chain uses TRBV5-5 with TRBJ1-2; 9 nucleotides line up with TRBD1. The V gene end was trimmed by 4 bases and the J gene end by 8 bases; junction bases not matched to a gene: 3. Germline CDR1 is SGHKS and CDR2 is YYEKEE (reference sequence). The CDR3 sequence is 12 residues long. The CDR3 DNA reads TGTGCCAGCAGCCTGGACAGGGGAGGCTACACCTTC. Protein: CASSLDRGGYTF.

The chain is built from TRBV5-6 and TRBJ2-1; D is ambiguous. V shed 2 bases and J shed 13 bases, with 19 bases lying between them. Germline V lookup: CDR1 SGHDT, CDR2 YYEEEE. The CDR3 is made up of 14 amino acids. The CDR3 is CASSFNLASSPQFF. DNA for the CDR3: TGTGCCAGCAGCTTCAACTTGGCGTCCTCTCCTCAGTTCTTC. The full variable domain, completed using reference TRBV5-6 and TRBJ2-1, is DAGVTQSPTHLIKTRGQQVTLRCSPKSGHDTVSWYQQALGQGPQFIFQYYEEEERQRGNFPDRFSGHQFPNYSSELNVNALLLGDSALYLCASSFNLASSPQFFGPGTRLTVL.

This sequence joins TRBV2 and TRBJ1-2; D possibly corresponds to TRBD1 (6 bases). V gave up 6 bases and J gave up 7 bases, with 12 bases separating them. The germline V gene has CDR1 SNHLY and CDR2 FYNNEI. This CDR3 is 12 amino acids long. CDR3 bases: TGTGCCAGCAGGGAGGGGGTCCGTGGCTACACCTTC. Protein: CASREGVRGYTF.

The CDR3 spells CSVEGNTEAFF. CDR3 DNA sequence: TGCAGCGTTGAAGGGAACACTGAAGCTTTCTTT. This sequence joins TRBV29-1 and TRBJ1-1; D remains unclear. V shed 1 base and J shed 1 base, with 1 base lying between them. Germline CDR1 SQVTM, CDR2 ANQGSEA. There are 11 residues in the CDR3.

This chain joins TRBV18 and TRBJ2-7; the D gene is possibly TRBD1 (6 bases). V lost 2 bases to trimming and J lost 2 bases, with 16 bases between them. Germline CDR1 reads KGHSH; CDR2 reads LQKENI. This CDR3 is built from 16 residues. CDR3 sequence: CASSPSQGNTPYEQYF. DNA for the CDR3: TGTGCCAGCTCACCATCTCAGGGGAATACCCCCTACGAGCAGTACTTC.

The chain joins TRBV11-2 to TRBJ2-1; TRBD2 is a possible D gene (6 bases). The germline CDR1 and CDR2 sequences are SGHAT and FQNNGV. Trimming took off 5 bases at V and 4 bases at J, with 24 bases between the two ends. This CDR3 has 18 amino acids. CDR3 amino acids: CASSQPQSSGGFYNEQFF. CDR3 coding DNA: TGTGCCAGCAGCCAGCCCCAATCTAGTGGGGGGTTTTACAATGAGCAGTTCTTC.

The CDR3 protein is CARSFGGGGQPQHF. CDR3 in DNA: TGTGCCAGAAGCTTCGGCGGGGGAGGACAGCCCCAGCATTTT. The genes are TRBV5-3 and TRBJ1-5; tentatively, D is TRBD1 (5 bases). TRBV5-3 qualifies as an ORF whose function is uncertain. Between the trimmed V and J ends, which lost 2 bases and 7 bases, there was a span of 13 bases. The CDR3 contains 14 residues.

The V gene is TRBV2, the J gene TRBJ2-7; D is uncertain. The CDR3 covers 12 residues. CDR1 and CDR2 (germline): SNHLY, FYNNEI. V lost 1 base to trimming and J lost 2 bases, with 3 bases between them. The CDR3 region has the DNA TGTGCCAGCAGTGAAGAGGCCTACGAGCAGTACTTC. This gives the protein CASSEEAYEQYF.

CDR3 DNA: TGCGCCAGCAGAGAGGGGGGGGACAACTATGGCTACACCTTC. This sequence encodes CASREGGDNYGYTF. J is TRBJ1-2 and V is TRBV10-2, with D possibly matching TRBD1 (6 bases). Trimming took off 6 bases at V and 2 bases at J, with 13 bases between the two ends. This CDR3 has 14 amino acids. Per the germline V gene, CDR1 is WSHSY and CDR2 is SAAADI.

This clone has just one count. The chain is built from TRBV19 and TRBJ2-7; the D call may be TRBD1 or TRBD2 (5 bases each). The CDR3 length is 13 residues. Germline values: CDR1 LNHDA, CDR2 SQIVND (reference sequence). The V end lost 6 bases, the J end lost 3 bases, and 12 bases lay between the germline ends. The CDR3 protein is CASSRDRFYEQYF. CDR3 coding DNA: TGTGCCAGTAGCCGGGACCGCTTCTACGAGCAGTACTTC.

In regard to this clone: The CDR3 ends on some other residue instead of the conserved phenylalanine or tryptophan, so this is likely a read error. The chain has TRBV6-5 and TRBJ1-6; the D gene is possibly TRBD1 (5 bases). Trimming shortened V by 2 bases and J by 10 bases, and 12 bases separated the two germline ends. The CDR3 is 14 residues long. Germline V gene sequence: CDR1 MNHEY, CDR2 SVGAGI. The CDR3: CASSYQGGVSPLHL. The CDR3 nucleotides are TGTGCCAGCAGTTACCAGGGAGGTGTGTCACCCCTCCACCTT.

V is TRBV6-4 and J is TRBJ2-5; D possibly corresponds to TRBD1 (5 bases). The V gene lost 2 bases and the J gene lost 1 base, with 20 bases spanning the gap. In germline, CDR1 is MRHNA, CDR2 SNTAGT. CDR3 size: 18 residues. This CDR3 reads CASSDRTFDVRGQETQYF. The DNA for the CDR3 is TGTGCCAGCAGTGACCGCACTTTCGATGTTAGGGGCCAAGAGACCCAGTACTTC.

The J gene is TRBJ2-5, the V gene TRBV6-6; D unclear. This CDR3 comprises 13 residues. V was shortened by 0 bases and J by 4 bases, with 6 bases between the two germline ends. Germline CDR1 is MNHNY and CDR2 is SVGAGI (reference sequence). DNA of the CDR3: TGTGCCAGCAGTTACTCTGGCATAGAGACCCAGTACTTC. Translated, it gives CASSYSGIETQYF.

The rearrangement uses TRBV5-1 and TRBJ1-4; D might be TRBD1 (5 bases). The CDR3 is 17 amino acids. V lost 0 bases and J 0 bases, leaving 12 bases between the germline ends. Germline V gives CDR1 SGHRS, CDR2 YFSETQ. The CDR3 protein is CASSLGGRQTTNEKLFF. CDR3 in DNA: TGCGCCAGCAGCTTGGGGGGGAGGCAAACAACTAATGAAAAACTGTTTTTT.

The chain uses TRBV5-1 and TRBJ2-1, with 10 bases lining up with TRBD2. Germline lookup yields CDR1 SGHRS and CDR2 YFSETQ. The CDR3 covers 16 residues. J lost 8 bases, V lost 0 bases, and 8 bases had no gene match. The CDR3 is CASSLVLAGSGDEQFF. The CDR3 DNA reads as TGCGCCAGCAGCTTGGTACTAGCGGGGTCGGGGGATGAGCAGTTCTTC.

The chain couples TRBV15 to TRBJ1-2; D is unclear. The CDR3 consists of 15 residues. Per the germline V gene, CDR1 is LNHNV and CDR2 is YYDKDF (reference sequence). Trimming pared 0 bases from V and 2 bases from J, leaving 10 bases between. CDR3 protein: CATSRDGRRNYGYTF. CDR3 coding DNA: TGTGCCACCAGCAGAGACGGCAGGCGGAACTATGGCTACACCTTC.

The chain has TRBV15 and TRBJ1-1, with 8 bases identical to TRBD1. Germline V lookup: CDR1 LNHNV, CDR2 YYDKDF (reference sequence). V lost 5 bases, J lost 3 bases, and 11 bases stayed unmatched. The CDR3 runs to 16 residues. The CDR3 sequence is CATSPVGAGGYTEAFF. In DNA form, the CDR3 reads TGTGCCACCAGCCCAGTGGGGGCAGGGGGCTACACTGAAGCTTTCTTT.